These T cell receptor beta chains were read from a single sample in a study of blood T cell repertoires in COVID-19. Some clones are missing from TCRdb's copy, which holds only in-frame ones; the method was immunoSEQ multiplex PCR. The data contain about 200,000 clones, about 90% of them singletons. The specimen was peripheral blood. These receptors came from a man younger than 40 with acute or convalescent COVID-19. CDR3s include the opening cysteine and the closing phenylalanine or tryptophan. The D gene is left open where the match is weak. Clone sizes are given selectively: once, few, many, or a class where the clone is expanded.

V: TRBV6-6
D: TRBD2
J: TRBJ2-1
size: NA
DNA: TGTGCCAGCAGGACCAGCGGGAGAGGGAATGAGCAGTTCTTC
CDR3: CASRTSGRGNEQFF

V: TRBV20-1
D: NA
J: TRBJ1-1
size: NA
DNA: TGCAGTGCTGATGACAGGCAAAAAGCTTTCTTT
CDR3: CSADDRQKAFF

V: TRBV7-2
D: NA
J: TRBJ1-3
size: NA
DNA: TGTGCCAGCAGCACAAGGGGCTCTGGAAACACCATATATTTT
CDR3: CASSTRGSGNTIYF

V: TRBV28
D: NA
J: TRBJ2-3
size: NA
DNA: TGTGCCAGCAGTCCCCTAGGGGGGGCCACAGATACGCAGTATTTT
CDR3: CASSPLGGATDTQYF

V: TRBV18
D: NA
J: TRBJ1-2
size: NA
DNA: TGTGCCAGCTCACCTACGAGGGCGCTTCAACTCTATGGCTACACCTTC
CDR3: CASSPTRALQLYGYTF

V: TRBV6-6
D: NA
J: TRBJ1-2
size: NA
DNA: TGTGCCAGCAGTTACCCGGACAGTTACTATGGCTACACCTTC
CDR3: CASSYPDSYYGYTF

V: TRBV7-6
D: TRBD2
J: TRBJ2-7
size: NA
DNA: TGTGCCAGCAGCTTAGGGGCTAGCGGCTCCTACGAGCAGTACTTC
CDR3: CASSLGASGSYEQYF

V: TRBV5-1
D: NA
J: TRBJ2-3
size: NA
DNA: TGCGCCAGCAGCGACCAGGGTTTAGGGAGCACAGATACGCAGTATTTT
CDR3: CASSDQGLGSTDTQYF

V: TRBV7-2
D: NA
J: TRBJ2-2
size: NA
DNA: TGTGCCAGCAGCTTCCGGTGGACAGATAACACCGGGGAGCTGTTTTTT
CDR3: CASSFRWTDNTGELFF

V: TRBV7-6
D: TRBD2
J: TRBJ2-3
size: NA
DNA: TGTGCCAGCAGCTACCCCCCGGGGGGGGCCAGCACAGATACGCAGTATTTT
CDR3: CASSYPPGGASTDTQYF

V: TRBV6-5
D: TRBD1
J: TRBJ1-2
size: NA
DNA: TGTGCCAGCAGTCCCCTGCCCCGGACAGGGAACGGCTACACCTTC
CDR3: CASSPLPRTGNGYTF

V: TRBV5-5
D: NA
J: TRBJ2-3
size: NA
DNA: TGTGCCAGCTTAACAGGGAGCACAGATACGCAGTATTTT
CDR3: CASLTGSTDTQYF

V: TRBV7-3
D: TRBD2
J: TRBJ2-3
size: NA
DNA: TGTGCCAGCAGCTTAGGCGTGGGAGGGAGCACAGATACGCAGTATTTT
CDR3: CASSLGVGGSTDTQYF

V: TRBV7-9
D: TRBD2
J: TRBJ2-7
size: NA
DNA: TGTGCCAGCAGCACCAGACACCGCCTAAGCGGGAGGGCCTCCTACGAGCAGTACTTC
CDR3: CASSTRHRLSGRASYEQYF

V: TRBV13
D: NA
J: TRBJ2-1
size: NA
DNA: TGTGCCAGCAGCTTAGGGTTCAAGAGCTCCTACAATGAGCAGTTCTTC
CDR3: CASSLGFKSSYNEQFF

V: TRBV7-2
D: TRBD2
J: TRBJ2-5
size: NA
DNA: TGTGCCAGCAGCCTACTTAGCGGGGGGGAAGAGACCCAGTACTTC
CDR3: CASSLLSGGEETQYF

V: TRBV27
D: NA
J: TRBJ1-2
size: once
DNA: TGTGCCAGCAGTTTACGGGTAAACTATGGCTACACCTTC
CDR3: CASSLRVNYGYTF

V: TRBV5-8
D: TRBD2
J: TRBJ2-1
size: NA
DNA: TGTGCCACCAGGCGGGGGGGCTCCTACAATGAGCAGTTCTTC
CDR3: CATRRGGSYNEQFF

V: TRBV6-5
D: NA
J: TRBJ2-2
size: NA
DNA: TGTGCCAGCAGGTACGGCCAGGCTAACACCGGGGAGCTGTTTTTT
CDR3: CASRYGQANTGELFF

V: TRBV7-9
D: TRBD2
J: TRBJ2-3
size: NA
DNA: TGTGCCAGCAGCTTCACCGGGACTAGTCCCCCAGATACGCAGTATTTT
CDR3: CASSFTGTSPPDTQYF

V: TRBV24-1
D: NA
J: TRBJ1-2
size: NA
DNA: TGTGCCACCAGGGATGCGTACGCCTATGGCTACACCTTC
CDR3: CATRDAYAYGYTF

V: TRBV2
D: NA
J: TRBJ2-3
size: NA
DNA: TGTGCCAGCAGCCCCTTTGGAGGGAGAAATACGCAGTATTTT
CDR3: CASSPFGGRNTQYF

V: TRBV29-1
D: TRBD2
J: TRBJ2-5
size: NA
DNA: TGCAGCGCCAGGGGACTAGCGGCTCAAGAGACCCAGTACTTC
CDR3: CSARGLAAQETQYF

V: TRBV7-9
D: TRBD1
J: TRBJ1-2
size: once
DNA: TGTGCCAGCAGCTTTGACAGGGGCGCAGGCTACACCTTC
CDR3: CASSFDRGAGYTF

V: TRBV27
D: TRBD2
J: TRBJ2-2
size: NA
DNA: TGTGCCAGCAGATCTAGCGGGGGATTGAACACCGGGGAGCTGTTTTTT
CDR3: CASRSSGGLNTGELFF

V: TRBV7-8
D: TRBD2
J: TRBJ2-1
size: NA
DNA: TGTGCCAGCAGCCTCATAGCGGGAACGTACAATGAGCAGTTCTTC
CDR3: CASSLIAGTYNEQFF

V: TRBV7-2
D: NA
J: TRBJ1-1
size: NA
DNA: TGTGCCAGCAGCTTCCTTTGGACTGGTGGCACTGAAGCTTTCTTT
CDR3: CASSFLWTGGTEAFF

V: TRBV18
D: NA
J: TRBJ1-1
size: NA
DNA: TGTGCCAGCTCAGCCCCAGAGAACACTGAAGCTTTCTTT
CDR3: CASSAPENTEAFF

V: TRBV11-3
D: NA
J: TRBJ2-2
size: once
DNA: TGTGCCAGCAGCTTAGACAGGGTTAACACCGGGGAGCTGTTTTTT
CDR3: CASSLDRVNTGELFF

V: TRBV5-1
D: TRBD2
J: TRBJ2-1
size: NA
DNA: TGCGCCAGCAGCTTGGCGGGGGGAGGATACAATGAGCAGTTCTTC
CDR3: CASSLAGGGYNEQFF

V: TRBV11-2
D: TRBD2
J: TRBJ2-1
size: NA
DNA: TGTGCCGCTGGCTTGCGGGGGGGATACAATGAGCAGTTCTTC
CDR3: CAAGLRGGYNEQFF

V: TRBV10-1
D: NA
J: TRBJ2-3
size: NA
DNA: TGCGCCAGCAGTGGACAACAGGGTACGGATACGCAGTATTTT
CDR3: CASSGQQGTDTQYF

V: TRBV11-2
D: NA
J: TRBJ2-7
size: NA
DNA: TGTGCCAGCAGCTTAAGGACAGACTACGAGCAGTACTTC
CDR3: CASSLRTDYEQYF

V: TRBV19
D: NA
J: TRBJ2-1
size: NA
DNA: TGTGCCAGTAGTATAGGGGCAGATTTGGGGCTAAATGAGCAGTTCTTC
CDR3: CASSIGADLGLNEQFF

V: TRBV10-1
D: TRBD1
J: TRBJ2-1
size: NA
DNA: TGCGCCAGCAGTGAAGGGACAGGGGTTGGGAATGAGCAGTTCTTC
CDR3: CASSEGTGVGNEQFF

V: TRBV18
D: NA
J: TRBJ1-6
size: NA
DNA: TGTGCCAGCTCCCTACAGGGCCCAGGGTCACCCCTCCACTTT
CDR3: CASSLQGPGSPLHF

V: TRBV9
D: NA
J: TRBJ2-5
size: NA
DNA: TGTGCCAGCAGCGGACAGGGAGGCGAGACCCAGTACTTC
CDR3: CASSGQGGETQYF

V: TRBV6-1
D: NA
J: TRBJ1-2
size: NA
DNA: TGTGCCAGCAGTGAAGCCCCGGACAGATTCTATGGCTACACCTTC
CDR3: CASSEAPDRFYGYTF

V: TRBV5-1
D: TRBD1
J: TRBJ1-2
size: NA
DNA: TGCGCCAGCAGCTTACAGGGGAGTGGCTACACCTTC
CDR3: CASSLQGSGYTF

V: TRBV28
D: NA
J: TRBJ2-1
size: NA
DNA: TGTGCCAGCAGTTTATTGCCTAGATACAATGAGCAGTTCTTC
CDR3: CASSLLPRYNEQFF

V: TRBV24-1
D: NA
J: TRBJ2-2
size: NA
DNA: TGTGCCACCAGTGATTCGGCCCCCCGGGCCGGGGAGCTGTTTTTT
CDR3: CATSDSAPRAGELFF

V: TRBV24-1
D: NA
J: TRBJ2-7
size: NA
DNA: TGTGCCACCCGGCTGCCGGTAGCTCCACGAAGATACGAGCAGTACTTC
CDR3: CATRLPVAPRRYEQYF

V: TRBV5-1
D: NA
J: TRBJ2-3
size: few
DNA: TGCGCCAGCAGCCTTAGCACAGATACGCAGTATTTT
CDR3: CASSLSTDTQYF

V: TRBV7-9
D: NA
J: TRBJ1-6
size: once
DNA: TGTGCCAGCAGCGGGCGGGAGGACAGATCTTCACCCCTCCACTTT
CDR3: CASSGREDRSSPLHF

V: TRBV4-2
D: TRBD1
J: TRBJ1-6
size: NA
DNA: TGTGCCAGCAGCCAAGAGGGGACAGGGAAAGATCGGTCACCCCTCCACTTT
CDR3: CASSQEGTGKDRSPLHF

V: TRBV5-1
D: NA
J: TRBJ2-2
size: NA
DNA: TGCGCCAGCGGCAGACAGGTCGAAGGGAACACCGGGGAGCTGTTTTTT
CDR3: CASGRQVEGNTGELFF

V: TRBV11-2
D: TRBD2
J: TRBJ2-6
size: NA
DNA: TGTGCCAGCAGCATCCGACTAGCGGGAGGGCCTACTGGGGCCAACGTCCTGACTTTC
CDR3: CASSIRLAGGPTGANVLTF

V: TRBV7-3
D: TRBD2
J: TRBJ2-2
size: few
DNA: TGTGCCAGCAGCCAACAGCGGAGCGGGAGGACGAACACCGGGGAGCTGTTTTTT
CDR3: CASSQQRSGRTNTGELFF

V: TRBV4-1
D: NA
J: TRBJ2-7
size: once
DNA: TGCGCCAGCAGCCAAGAGAATGTTGTAGGGGACGAGCAGTACTTC
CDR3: CASSQENVVGDEQYF

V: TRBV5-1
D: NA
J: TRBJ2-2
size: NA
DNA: TGCGCCAGCAGCCCCGGGTCGACTTTCGGGGAGCTGTTTTTT
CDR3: CASSPGSTFGELFF

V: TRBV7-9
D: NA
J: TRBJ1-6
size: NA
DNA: TGTGCCAGCAGCCGGGGGGATTCACCCCTCCACTTT
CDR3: CASSRGDSPLHF

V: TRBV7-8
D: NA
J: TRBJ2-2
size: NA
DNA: TGTGCCAGCAGCGAATCGGGTTGGGGAGGCGGGGAGCTGTTTTTT
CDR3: CASSESGWGGGELFF

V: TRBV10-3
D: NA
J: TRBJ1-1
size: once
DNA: TGTGCCATCAAAAAGGAGGGGATGTCTGAAGCTTTCTTT
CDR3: CAIKKEGMSEAFF

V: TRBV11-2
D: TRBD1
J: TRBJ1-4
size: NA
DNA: TGTGCCAGCAGCCTAAACAGGGGTAATGAAAAACTGTTTTTT
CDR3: CASSLNRGNEKLFF

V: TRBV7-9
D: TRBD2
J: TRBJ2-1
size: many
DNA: TGTGCCAGCAGCTATTCGTGGGGGGGTAGAAATGAGCAGTTCTTC
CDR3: CASSYSWGGRNEQFF

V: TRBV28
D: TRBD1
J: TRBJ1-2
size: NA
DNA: TGTGCCAGCAGTTTACAGGGGGCGAACACCTTC
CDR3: CASSLQGANTF

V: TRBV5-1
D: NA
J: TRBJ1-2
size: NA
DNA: TGCGCCAGCAGCTTGAATGCGTTGGAGGGCTACACCTTC
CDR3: CASSLNALEGYTF

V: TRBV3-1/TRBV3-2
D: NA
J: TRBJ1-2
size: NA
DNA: TGTGCCAGCAGACCGAGGGGGTCGAGGGGCTACACCTTC
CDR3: CASRPRGSRGYTF

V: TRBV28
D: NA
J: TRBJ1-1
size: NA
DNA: TGTGCCAGCAGTTTGGATCAGAGATGGGCTAAGGCTTTCTTT
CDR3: CASSLDQRWAKAFF